Reported below is one T cell receptor beta chain. Authors' methods: Quantification of nucleated cells was approximated via reference gene primer amplification. The data were produced by immunoSEQ multiplex PCR, yet TCRdb's version contains in-frame clones alone and is incomplete. V and J calls and clone size are copied from that table; D and trimming were computed from the DNA. The sample contains 45,000 to 60,000 clones, nearly 90% of which appear only once. The data originate from a study of blood T cell repertoires in COVID-19. Study-level information: Whether acute or convalescent, the COVID-19 samples came from the United States, Italy and Spain. PBMCs, B-cell-depleted T cells, or T cells were the source of the cDNA or gDNA that made up the material.

The V gene's germline CDR1 is SEHNR and CDR2 FQNEAQ (reference sequence). V lost 3 bases and J lost 1, with 6 bases in between. The CDR3 contains 13 residues. The receptor was derived from a man aged 60-69 years with acute or convalescent COVID-19. The chain has TRBV7-9 and TRBJ1-1, with no clear D. Material for sequencing was peripheral blood. CDR3 in amino acids: CASSLEGNTEAFF. CDR3 nucleotide sequence: TGTGCCAGCAGCTTGGAGGGGAACACTGAAGCTTTCTTT. The full variable domain, with the rest looked up from reference TRBV7-9 and TRBJ1-1, is DTGVSQNPRHKITKRGQNVTFRCDPISEHNRLYWYRQTLGQGPEFLTYFQNEAQLEKSRLLSDRFSAERPKGSFSTLEIQRTEQGDSAMYLCASSLEGNTEAFFGQGTRLTVV.